Below, one T cell receptor beta chain is given with its context. Under the authors' procedure: Researchers report that nucleated cell counts were estimated from reference gene primer amplification. TCRdb keeps only in-frame clones here, not all; method: immunoSEQ multiplex PCR. V, J and clone size are taken as reported in that table, and D and trimming were inferred from the DNA itself. This sample has over 45,000 clones, with roughly 91% found just once. The CDR3 spans 14 residues. The V end was cut by 3 bases, the J end by 0 bases, with 7 bases between. Germline CDR1 and CDR2: MGHDK and SYGVNS. The data belong to a study of blood T cell repertoires in COVID-19. About the study: Italy, Spain and the United States were the sources of the convalescent and acute COVID-19 samples. PBMCs, B-cell-depleted T cells, or T cells were the source of the cDNA or gDNA that made up the material.

The TCR was taken from a man aged 50-60 years with active COVID-19. Sequenced: peripheral blood. The chain has TRBV25-1 and TRBJ2-3, with TRBD2 as a possible D gene (6 bases). CDR3 in amino acids: CASSDAGSTDTQYF. CDR3 in DNA: TGTGCCAGCAGTGACGCGGGGAGCACAGATACGCAGTATTTT.